Sequencing of this T cell receptor (beta chain) was carried out in a study of cytomegalovirus exposure and HLA in healthy donors. General study points: Cytomegalovirus-associated status was assigned to around 160 TCR beta chains. Accurate HLA-A and HLA-B prediction from TCR beta sequences was reported for most subjects. Published work reported that the classifier diagnosed cytomegalovirus status with high specificity and sensitivity.

The PCR was carried out with 60 Vbeta primers and 13 Jbeta primers. Sequencing used immunoSEQ multiplex PCR; TCRdb keeps in-frame clones, though not all of them. The sample consists of 150,000 to 200,000 clones, 77% of them appearing once. In regard to this clone: Its antigen is unknown. The same CDR3 arises from other DNA sequences in this sample as well.

The V gene lost 2 bases and the J gene lost 6 bases, with 11 bases spanning the gap. The CDR3 covers 14 residues. Germline values: CDR1 MNHEY, CDR2 SMNVEV (reference sequence). This sequence originates from a male donor in good health and CMV-seropositive. The sequenced sample was PBMCs. The chain employs TRBV27 and TRBJ1-5; a weak D match, TRBD1 (5 bases). DNA of the CDR3: TGTGCCAGCAGTTTAACACAGGAGATTCAGCCCCAGCATTTT. Protein: CASSLTQEIQPQHF.